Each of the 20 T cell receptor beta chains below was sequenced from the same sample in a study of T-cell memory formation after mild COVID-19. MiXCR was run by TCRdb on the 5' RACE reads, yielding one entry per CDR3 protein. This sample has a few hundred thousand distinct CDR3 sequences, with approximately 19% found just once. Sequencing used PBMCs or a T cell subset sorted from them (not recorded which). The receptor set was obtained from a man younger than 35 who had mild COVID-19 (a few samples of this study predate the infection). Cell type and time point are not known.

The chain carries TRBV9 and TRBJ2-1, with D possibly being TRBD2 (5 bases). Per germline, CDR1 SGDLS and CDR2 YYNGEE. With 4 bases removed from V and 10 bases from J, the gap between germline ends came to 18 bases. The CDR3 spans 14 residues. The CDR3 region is CASSSFRTLDEQFF. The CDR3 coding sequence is TGTGCCAGCAGCTCTTTCCGGACTCTCGACGAGCAGTTCTTC.

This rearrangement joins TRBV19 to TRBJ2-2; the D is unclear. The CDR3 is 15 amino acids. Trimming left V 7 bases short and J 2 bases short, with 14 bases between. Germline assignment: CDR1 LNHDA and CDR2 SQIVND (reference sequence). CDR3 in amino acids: CASNFMGSNTGELFF. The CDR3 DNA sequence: TGTGCCAGTAACTTTATGGGTTCTAACACCGGGGAGCTGTTTTTT.

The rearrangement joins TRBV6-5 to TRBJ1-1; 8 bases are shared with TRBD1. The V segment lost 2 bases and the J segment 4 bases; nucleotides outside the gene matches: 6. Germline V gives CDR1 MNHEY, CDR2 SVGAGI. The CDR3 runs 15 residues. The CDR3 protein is CASSYRNRGGTEAFF. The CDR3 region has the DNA TGTGCCAGCAGTTACAGGAACAGGGGGGGCACTGAAGCTTTCTTT.

CDR3 in amino acids: CASSQDLGGQGQPQHF. CDR3 coding DNA: TGCGCCAGCAGCCAAGATTTAGGGGGACAGGGTCAGCCCCAGCATTTT. The chain is built from TRBV4-3 and TRBJ1-5, with TRBD1 matching 9 bases. The length of the CDR3 is 16 residues. The J segment lost 6 bases and the V segment lost 0 bases, leaving 6 bases of the junction unmatched. Germline CDR1 is LGHNA and CDR2 is YSLEER.

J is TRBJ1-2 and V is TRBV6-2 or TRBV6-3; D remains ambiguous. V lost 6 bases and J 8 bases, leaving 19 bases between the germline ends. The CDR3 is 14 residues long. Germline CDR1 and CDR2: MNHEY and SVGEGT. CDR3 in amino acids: CASRSPGMEVGYTF. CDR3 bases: TGTGCCAGCAGATCTCCGGGGATGGAGGTCGGCTACACCTTC.

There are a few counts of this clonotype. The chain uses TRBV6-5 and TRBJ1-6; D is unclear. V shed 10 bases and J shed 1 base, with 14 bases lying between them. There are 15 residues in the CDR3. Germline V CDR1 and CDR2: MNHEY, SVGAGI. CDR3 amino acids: CATSRAGSYNSPLHF. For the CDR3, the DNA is TGTGCCACCTCGCGGGCGGGGTCCTATAATTCACCCCTCCACTTT.

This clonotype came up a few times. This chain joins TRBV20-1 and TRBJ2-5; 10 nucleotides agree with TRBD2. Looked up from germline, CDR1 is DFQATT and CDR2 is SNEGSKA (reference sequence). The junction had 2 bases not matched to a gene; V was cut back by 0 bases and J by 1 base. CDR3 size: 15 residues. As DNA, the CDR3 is TGCAGTGCTAGAGATGCTAGCGGGGGCCAAGAGACCCAGTACTTC. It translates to CSARDASGGQETQYF.

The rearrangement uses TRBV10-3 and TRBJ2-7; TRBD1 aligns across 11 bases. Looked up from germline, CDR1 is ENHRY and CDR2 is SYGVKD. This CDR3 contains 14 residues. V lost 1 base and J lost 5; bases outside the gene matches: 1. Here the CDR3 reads CAISELDRGHEQYF. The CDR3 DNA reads TGTGCCATCAGTGAGTTGGACAGGGGGCACGAGCAGTACTTC.

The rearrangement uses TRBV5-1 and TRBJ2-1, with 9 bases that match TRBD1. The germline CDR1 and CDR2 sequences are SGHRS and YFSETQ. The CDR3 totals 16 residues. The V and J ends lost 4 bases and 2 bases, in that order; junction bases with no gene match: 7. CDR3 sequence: CASSRKGQGAYNEQFF. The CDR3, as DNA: TGCGCCAGCAGCAGGAAGGGACAGGGAGCCTACAATGAGCAGTTCTTC.

The CDR3 region is CSAIGTAAYEQYF. The CDR3 nucleotides are TGCAGTGCAATCGGGACAGCAGCCTACGAGCAGTACTTC. J is TRBJ2-7 and V is TRBV20-1; 7 nucleotides agree with TRBD1. Germline V gene sequence: CDR1 DFQATT, CDR2 SNEGSKA (reference sequence). Unmatched junction bases numbered 7, after V lost 6 bases and J lost 2 bases. The CDR3 totals 13 residues.

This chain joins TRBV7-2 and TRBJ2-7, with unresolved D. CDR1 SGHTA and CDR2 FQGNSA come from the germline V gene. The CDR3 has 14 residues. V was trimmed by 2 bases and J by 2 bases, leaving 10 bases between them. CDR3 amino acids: CASSLLPFTYEQYF. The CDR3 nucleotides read TGTGCCAGCAGCTTATTACCCTTCACCTACGAGCAGTACTTC.

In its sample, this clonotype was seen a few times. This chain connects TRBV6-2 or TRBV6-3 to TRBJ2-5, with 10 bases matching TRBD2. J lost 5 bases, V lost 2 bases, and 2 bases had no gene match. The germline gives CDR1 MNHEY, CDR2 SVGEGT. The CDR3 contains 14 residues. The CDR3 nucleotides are TGTGCCAGCAGTTACGCGACTAGCGGGGAGACCCAGTACTTC. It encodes CASSYATSGETQYF.

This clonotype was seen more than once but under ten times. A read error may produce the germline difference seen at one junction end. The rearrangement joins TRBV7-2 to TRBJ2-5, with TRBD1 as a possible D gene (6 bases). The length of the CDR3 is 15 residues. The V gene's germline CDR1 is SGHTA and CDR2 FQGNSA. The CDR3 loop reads CASSVAGATAETQYF. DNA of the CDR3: TGTGCCAGCAGCGTAGCAGGGGCTACCGCGGAGACCCAGTACTTC.

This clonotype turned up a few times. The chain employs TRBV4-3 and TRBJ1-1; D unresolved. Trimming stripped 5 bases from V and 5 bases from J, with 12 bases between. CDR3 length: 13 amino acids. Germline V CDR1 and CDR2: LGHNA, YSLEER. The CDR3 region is CASSSSQVTEAFF. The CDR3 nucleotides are TGCGCCAGCAGCTCCTCCCAGGTTACTGAAGCTTTCTTT.

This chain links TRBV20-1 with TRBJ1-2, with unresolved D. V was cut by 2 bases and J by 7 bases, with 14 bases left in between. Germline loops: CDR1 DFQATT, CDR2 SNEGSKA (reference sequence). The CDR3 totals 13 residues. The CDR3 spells CSARQVGSSGYTF. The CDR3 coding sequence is TGCAGTGCTAGACAGGTGGGCTCCTCTGGCTACACCTTC.

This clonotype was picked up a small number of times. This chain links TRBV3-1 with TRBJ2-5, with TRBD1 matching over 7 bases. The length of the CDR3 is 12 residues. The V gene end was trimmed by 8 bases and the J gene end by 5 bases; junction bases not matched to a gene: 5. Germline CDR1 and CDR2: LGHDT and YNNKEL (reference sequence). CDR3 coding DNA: TGTGCCAGCCTAACCAGGGGGGAGACCCAGTACTTC. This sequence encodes CASLTRGETQYF.

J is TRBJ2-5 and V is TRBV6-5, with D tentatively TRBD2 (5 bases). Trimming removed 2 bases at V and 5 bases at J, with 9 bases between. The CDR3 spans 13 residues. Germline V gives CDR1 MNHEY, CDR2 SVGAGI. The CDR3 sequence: CASSYPRGETQYF. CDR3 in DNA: TGTGCCAGCAGTTACCCTCGAGGGGAGACCCAGTACTTC.

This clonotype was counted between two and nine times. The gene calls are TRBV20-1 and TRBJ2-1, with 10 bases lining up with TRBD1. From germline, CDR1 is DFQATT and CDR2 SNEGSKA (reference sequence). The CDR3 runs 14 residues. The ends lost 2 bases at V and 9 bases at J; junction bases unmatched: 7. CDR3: CSARLPGQGREQFF. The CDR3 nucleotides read TGCAGTGCTAGATTGCCGGGACAGGGGCGTGAGCAGTTCTTC.

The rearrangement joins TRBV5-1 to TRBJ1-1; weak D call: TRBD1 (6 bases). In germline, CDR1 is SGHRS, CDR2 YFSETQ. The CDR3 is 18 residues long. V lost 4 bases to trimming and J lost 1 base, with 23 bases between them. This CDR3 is CASSSRDTQVLGNTEAFF. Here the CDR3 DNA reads TGCGCCAGCAGCAGCCGGGACACACAAGTTCTTGGGAACACTGAAGCTTTCTTT.

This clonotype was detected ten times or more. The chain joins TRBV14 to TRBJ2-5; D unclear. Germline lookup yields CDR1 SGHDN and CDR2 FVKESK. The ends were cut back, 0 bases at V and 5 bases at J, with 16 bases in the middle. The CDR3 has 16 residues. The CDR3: CASSQDSIYLKETQYF. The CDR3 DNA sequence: TGTGCCAGCAGCCAAGATAGCATCTACCTGAAGGAGACCCAGTACTTC. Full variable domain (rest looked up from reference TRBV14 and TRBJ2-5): EAGVTQFPSHSVIEKGQTVTLRCDPISGHDNLYWYRRVMGKEIKFLLHFVKESKQDESGMPNNRFLAERTGGTYSTLKVQPAELEDSGVYFCASSQDSIYLKETQYFGPGTRLLVL.